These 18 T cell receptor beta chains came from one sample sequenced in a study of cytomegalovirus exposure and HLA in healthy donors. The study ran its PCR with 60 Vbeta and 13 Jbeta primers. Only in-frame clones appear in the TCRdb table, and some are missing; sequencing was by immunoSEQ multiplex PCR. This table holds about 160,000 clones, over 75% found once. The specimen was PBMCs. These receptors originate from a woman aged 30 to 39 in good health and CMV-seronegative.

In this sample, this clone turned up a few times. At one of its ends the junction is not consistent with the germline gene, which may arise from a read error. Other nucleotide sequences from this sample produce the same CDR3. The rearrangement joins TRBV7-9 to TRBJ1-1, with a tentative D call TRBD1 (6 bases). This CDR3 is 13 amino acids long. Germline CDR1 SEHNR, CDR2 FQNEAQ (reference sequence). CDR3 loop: CSSSLGGGTEAFF. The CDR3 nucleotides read TGTTCCAGCAGCTTAGGGGGGGGCACTGAAGCTTTCTTT.

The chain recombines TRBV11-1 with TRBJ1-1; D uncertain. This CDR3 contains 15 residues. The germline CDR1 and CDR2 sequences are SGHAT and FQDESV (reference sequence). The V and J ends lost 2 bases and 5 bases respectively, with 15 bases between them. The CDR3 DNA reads TGTGCCAGCAGCTTATTTCTTTCAGGTGGTACTGAAGCTTTCTTT. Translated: CASSLFLSGGTEAFF.

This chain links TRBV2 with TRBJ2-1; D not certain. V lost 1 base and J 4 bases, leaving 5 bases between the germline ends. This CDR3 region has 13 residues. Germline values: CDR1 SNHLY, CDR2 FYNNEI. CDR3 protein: CASSEGRYNEQFF. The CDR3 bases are TGTGCCAGCAGTGAAGGGCGGTACAATGAGCAGTTCTTC.

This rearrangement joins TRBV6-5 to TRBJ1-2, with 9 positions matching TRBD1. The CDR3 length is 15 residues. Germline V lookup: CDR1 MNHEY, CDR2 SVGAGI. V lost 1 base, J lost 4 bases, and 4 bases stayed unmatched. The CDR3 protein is CASSYYRGQVYGYTF. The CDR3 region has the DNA TGTGCCAGCAGTTACTACAGGGGGCAAGTCTATGGCTACACCTTC.

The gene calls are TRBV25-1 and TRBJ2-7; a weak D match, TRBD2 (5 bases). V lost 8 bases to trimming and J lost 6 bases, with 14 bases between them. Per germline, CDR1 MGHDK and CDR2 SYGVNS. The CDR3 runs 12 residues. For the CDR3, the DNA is TGTGCCAGCGCATCCGGGATGCTCGAGCAGTACTTC. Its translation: CASASGMLEQYF.

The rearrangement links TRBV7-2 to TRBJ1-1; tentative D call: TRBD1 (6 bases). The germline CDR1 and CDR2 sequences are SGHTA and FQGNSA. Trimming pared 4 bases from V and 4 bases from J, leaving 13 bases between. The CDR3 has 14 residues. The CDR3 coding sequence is TGTGCCAGCAGCTACTACTCCAGGGGCACTGAAGCTTTCTTT. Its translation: CASSYYSRGTEAFF.

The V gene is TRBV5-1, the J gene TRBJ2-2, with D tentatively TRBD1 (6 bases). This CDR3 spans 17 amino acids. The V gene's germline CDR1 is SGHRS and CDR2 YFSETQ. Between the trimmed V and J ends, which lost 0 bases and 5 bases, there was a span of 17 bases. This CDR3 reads CASSLGPPGAGTGELFF. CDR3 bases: TGCGCCAGCAGCTTGGGGCCTCCAGGGGCAGGAACCGGGGAGCTGTTTTTT.

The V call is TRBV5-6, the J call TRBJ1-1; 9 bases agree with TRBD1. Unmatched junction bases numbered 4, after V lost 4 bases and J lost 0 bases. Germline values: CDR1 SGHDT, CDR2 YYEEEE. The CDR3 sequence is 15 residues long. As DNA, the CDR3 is TGTGCCAGCAGCCGTAGACAGGGGGTGAACACTGAAGCTTTCTTT. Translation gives CASSRRQGVNTEAFF.

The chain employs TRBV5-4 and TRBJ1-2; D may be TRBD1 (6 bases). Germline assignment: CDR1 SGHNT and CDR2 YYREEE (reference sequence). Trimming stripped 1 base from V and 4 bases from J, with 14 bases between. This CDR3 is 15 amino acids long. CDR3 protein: CASSLSRGRSYGYTF. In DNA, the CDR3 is TGTGCCAGCAGCTTGTCGCGGGGGCGCAGCTATGGCTACACCTTC.

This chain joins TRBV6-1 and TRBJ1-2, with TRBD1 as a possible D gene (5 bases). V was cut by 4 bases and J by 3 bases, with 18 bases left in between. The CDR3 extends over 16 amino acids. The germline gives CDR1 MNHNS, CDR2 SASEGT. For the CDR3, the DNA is TGTGCCAGCAGTGGACGAGGGGAGGGCTGGGACTATGGCTACACCTTC. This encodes CASSGRGEGWDYGYTF.

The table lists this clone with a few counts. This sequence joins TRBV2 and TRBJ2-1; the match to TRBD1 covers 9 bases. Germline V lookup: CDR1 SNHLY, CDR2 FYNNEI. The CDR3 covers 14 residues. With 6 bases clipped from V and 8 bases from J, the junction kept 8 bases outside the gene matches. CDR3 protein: CASRTGTGYDEQFF. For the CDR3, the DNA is TGTGCCAGCAGAACCGGGACAGGGTACGATGAGCAGTTCTTC.

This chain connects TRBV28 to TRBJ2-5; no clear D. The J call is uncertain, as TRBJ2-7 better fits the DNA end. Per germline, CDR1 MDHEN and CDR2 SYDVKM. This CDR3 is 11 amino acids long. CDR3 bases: TGTGCCAGCGCCCAATTTGCCGAGCAGTACTTC. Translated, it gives CASAQFAEQYF.

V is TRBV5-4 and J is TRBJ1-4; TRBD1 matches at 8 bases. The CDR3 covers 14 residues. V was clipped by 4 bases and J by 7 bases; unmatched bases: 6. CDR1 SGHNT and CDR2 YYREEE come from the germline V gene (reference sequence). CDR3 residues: CASSQTGGGEKLFF. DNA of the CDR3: TGTGCCAGCAGCCAAACAGGGGGGGGTGAAAAACTGTTTTTT.

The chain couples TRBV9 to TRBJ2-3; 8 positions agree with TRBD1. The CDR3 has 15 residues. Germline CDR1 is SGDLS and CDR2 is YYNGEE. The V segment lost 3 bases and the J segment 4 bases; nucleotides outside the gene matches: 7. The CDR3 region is CASSARGLQADTQYF. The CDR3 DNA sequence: TGTGCCAGCAGCGCCAGGGGGCTTCAGGCAGATACGCAGTATTTT. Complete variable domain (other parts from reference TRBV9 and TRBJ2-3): DSGVTQTPKHLITATGQRVTLRCSPRSGDLSVYWYQQSLDQGLQFLIQYYNGEERAKGNILERFSAQQFPDLHSELNLSSLELGDSALYFCASSARGLQADTQYFGPGTRLTVL.

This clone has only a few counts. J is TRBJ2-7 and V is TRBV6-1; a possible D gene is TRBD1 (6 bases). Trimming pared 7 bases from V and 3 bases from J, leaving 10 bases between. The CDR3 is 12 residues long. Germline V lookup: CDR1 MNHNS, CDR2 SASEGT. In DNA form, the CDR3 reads TGTGCCAGCACCAGGACAGACTACGAGCAGTACTTC. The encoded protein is CASTRTDYEQYF.

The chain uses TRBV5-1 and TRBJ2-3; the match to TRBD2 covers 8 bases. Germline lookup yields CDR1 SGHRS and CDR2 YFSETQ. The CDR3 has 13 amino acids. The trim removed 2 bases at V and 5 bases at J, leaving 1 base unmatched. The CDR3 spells CASSFSGVDTQYF. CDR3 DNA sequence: TGCGCCAGCAGCTTTAGCGGGGTAGATACGCAGTATTTT.

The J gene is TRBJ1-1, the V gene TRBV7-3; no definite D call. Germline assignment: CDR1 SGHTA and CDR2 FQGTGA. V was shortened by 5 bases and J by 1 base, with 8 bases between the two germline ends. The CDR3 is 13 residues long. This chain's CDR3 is CASSHRENTEAFF. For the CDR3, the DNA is TGTGCCAGCAGCCACCGGGAGAACACTGAAGCTTTCTTT.

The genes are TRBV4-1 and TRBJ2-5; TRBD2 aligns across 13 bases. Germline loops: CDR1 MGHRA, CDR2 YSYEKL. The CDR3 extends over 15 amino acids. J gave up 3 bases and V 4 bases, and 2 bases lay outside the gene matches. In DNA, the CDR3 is TGCGCCAGCAGCCCGGGACTAGCGGGGAAAGAGACCCAGTACTTC. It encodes CASSPGLAGKETQYF.